This entry lists 7 T cell receptor beta chains sequenced from one sample in a study of T cells after yellow fever vaccination. TCRdb re-analysed the 5' RACE reads in MiXCR, keeping a single row per CDR3 protein. The sample contains hundreds of thousands of distinct CDR3 sequences, approximately 10% of which appear only once. This specimen consisted of PBMCs, obtained on the day of the first yellow fever vaccination. These receptors all come from a young man who received the YFV17D yellow fever vaccine.

V and J are TRBV6-5 and TRBJ1-5, with a weak D call TRBD1 (6 bases). The germline CDR1 and CDR2 sequences are MNHEY and SVGAGI. V shed 5 bases and J shed 5 bases, with 19 bases lying between them. The CDR3 runs 16 residues. This chain's CDR3 is CASSTITTGAHQPQHF. The DNA of the CDR3 is TGTGCCAGCAGTACTATTACGACAGGAGCGCATCAGCCCCAGCATTTT.

The chain combines TRBV6-2 or TRBV6-3 with TRBJ2-7; maybe TRBD1 (6 bases). V was pared by 2 bases and J by 6 bases, with 11 bases between. The CDR3 sequence is 13 residues long. Germline CDR1 is MNHEY and CDR2 is SVGEGT. The DNA of the CDR3 is TGTGCCAGCAGTTACGCAGGGGCTCCCGAGCAGTACGTC. Its translation is CASSYAGAPEQYV.

This clonotype was counted a few times. The rearrangement links TRBV4-1 to TRBJ2-7, with 8 bases that match TRBD1. Germline-derived CDR1 and CDR2 are MGHRA and YSYEKL. The CDR3 has 15 residues. V lost 1 base and J lost 3; bases outside the gene matches: 5. The CDR3 DNA follows: TGCGCCAGCAGCCAAGGACAGGGGCCTGTCTACGAGCAGTACTTC. This gives the protein CASSQGQGPVYEQYF.

The V and J genes are TRBV6-5 and TRBJ1-3; no reliable D call. The V and J ends lost 2 bases and 2 bases respectively, with 10 bases between them. CDR1 and CDR2 from the germline V gene are MNHEY and SVGAGI. The CDR3 totals 15 residues. The CDR3 DNA follows: TGTGCCAGCAGTTACGGGGTGATGGCTGGAAACACCATATATTTT. Residues: CASSYGVMAGNTIYF.

At least ten counts were recorded for this clonotype. The chain links TRBV2 to TRBJ2-5, with TRBD1 matching over 7 bases. Germline CDR1 and CDR2: SNHLY and FYNNEI. The J segment lost 3 bases and the V segment lost 4 bases, leaving 2 bases of the junction unmatched. This CDR3 is 13 amino acids long. DNA of the CDR3: TGTGCCAGCAGTGGGACAGGAGAAGAGACCCAGTACTTC. Amino acids: CASSGTGEETQYF.

There are a few counts of this clonotype. The chain has TRBV4-1 and TRBJ2-1; TRBD2 matches at 8 bases. Germline-derived CDR1 and CDR2 are MGHRA and YSYEKL. The V segment lost 1 base and the J segment 1 base; nucleotides outside the gene matches: 6. The CDR3 is 17 residues long. The CDR3 sequence is CASSQAVSGGSYNEQFF. The CDR3 DNA sequence: TGCGCCAGCAGCCAAGCTGTTTCGGGGGGGTCCTACAATGAGCAGTTCTTC.

This chain connects TRBV7-2 to TRBJ1-2, with TRBD1 as a possible D gene (5 bases). Trimming stripped 2 bases from V and 4 bases from J, with 11 bases between. Germline V gives CDR1 SGHTA, CDR2 FQGNSA. The CDR3 totals 14 residues. Written as DNA, the CDR3 is TGTGCCAGCAGCTTAAACCAGGGTTTCTATGGCTACACCTTC. Translated, it gives CASSLNQGFYGYTF.